The 26 T cell receptor beta chains listed next were all sequenced from one sample in a study of shared clonotypes between healthy human individuals (TCRdb year 2020). Preparation of the library involved the immunoSEQ multiplex PCR assay. TCRdb obtained this table from immuneACCESS and retained in-frame rearrangements with V and J assigned. These tables miss some clones; where compared with another copy, unresolved V genes account for less than half of the shortfall, and the remainder is unexplained. Counted in this sample were under 1,100,000 clones; around 82% of them appeared once. Under 0.8% of the sample is taken by the ten largest. Sequencing was carried out using memory CD4+ T cells from PBMCs. What this sample's cell subset or site label stands for: CD45RA-negative fraction. The receptors were sampled from a young man in good health. Some clones in this sample may be carry-over from other donors' samples.

The V and J genes are TRBV28 and TRBJ1-2; TRBD1 matches 11 bases. Germline lookup yields CDR1 MDHEN and CDR2 SYDVKM. The CDR3 is 14 residues long. J was trimmed by 8 bases and V by 7 bases; bases with no gene match: 9. CDR3: CASTPGQGATGYTF. The CDR3 coding sequence is TGTGCCAGCACGCCTGGACAGGGGGCGACGGGCTACACCTTC.

This clone appeared a few times. The chain uses TRBV11-2 and TRBJ1-5; 7 bases fit TRBD1. Unmatched junction bases numbered 2, after V lost 3 bases and J lost 3 bases. The CDR3 spans 14 residues. Germline V CDR1 and CDR2: SGHAT, FQNNGV. In DNA, the CDR3 is TGTGCCAGCAGCTTTACAGGGGCCAATCAGCCCCAGCATTTT. This encodes CASSFTGANQPQHF.

The chain is built from TRBV5-4 and TRBJ2-1, with 9 bases identical to TRBD2. V trimming: 0 bases; J trimming: 7 bases; junction bases outside the gene matches: 8. The germline V gene has CDR1 SGHNT and CDR2 YYREEE (reference sequence). The CDR3 consists of 16 residues. The DNA of the CDR3 is TGTGCCAGCAGCTTGGCTGGGACTAGCCCTTGGAATGAGCAGTTCTTC. It is translated as CASSLAGTSPWNEQFF.

The gene calls are TRBV23-1 and TRBJ1-5; TRBD1 is a possible D gene (5 bases). TRBV23-1 carries the ORF label, with uncertain function. Between the trimmed V and J ends, which lost 4 bases and 0 bases, there was a span of 13 bases. This CDR3 has 16 residues. This chain's CDR3 is CASSRPRQNSNQPQHF. The CDR3 bases are TGCGCCAGCAGTCGACCCAGACAGAATAGCAATCAGCCCCAGCATTTT.

Comment on this clone: A far more abundant clone sits one base away, making this likely a read error. The sample holds other DNA sequences that translate to the same CDR3. The chain couples TRBV5-1 to TRBJ2-3; 9 positions match TRBD1. Germline assignment: CDR1 SGHRS and CDR2 YFSETQ. The CDR3 covers 14 residues. Trimming at V came to 4 bases and at J to 1 base, leaving 1 base not matched to a gene. CDR3 sequence (DNA): TGCGCCAGCAGCCGGGACAGGGGCACAGATACGCAGTATTTT. Translating gives CASSRDRGTDTQYF.

V and J are TRBV18 and TRBJ1-1; weak D call: TRBD1 (5 bases). This CDR3 spans 16 amino acids. Looked up from germline, CDR1 is KGHSH and CDR2 is LQKENI. The V gene lost 4 bases and the J gene lost 4 bases, with 19 bases spanning the gap. CDR3 DNA: TGTGCCAGCTCACTCCGCATCAGGCAGGGTGGCACTGAAGCTTTCTTT. It yields the protein CASSLRIRQGGTEAFF.

V and J are TRBV29-1 and TRBJ2-3; D is perhaps TRBD2 (5 bases). This CDR3 is 15 amino acids long. CDR1 is SQVTM and CDR2 is ANQGSEA in the germline V gene. V was pared by 4 bases and J by 0 bases, with 14 bases between. The CDR3 loop is CSVVSWRTSTDTQYF. The CDR3 coding sequence is TGCAGCGTTGTGTCTTGGAGGACTAGCACAGATACGCAGTATTTT.

The rearrangement uses TRBV7-2 and TRBJ2-7, with 12 bases identical to TRBD2. CDR3 length: 14 amino acids. V lost 3 bases and J lost 8; bases outside the gene matches: 5. Germline CDR1 and CDR2: SGHTA and FQGNSA. CDR3 sequence (DNA): TGTGCCAGCAGCTTGGGGACTAGCGGGTCGAAGCAGTACTTC. The encoded protein is CASSLGTSGSKQYF.

In its sample, this clone was seen a few times. The same CDR3 also results from other DNA sequences found in this sample. The rearrangement uses TRBV27 and TRBJ1-1, with TRBD1 as a possible D gene (5 bases). Germline values: CDR1 MNHEY, CDR2 SMNVEV (reference sequence). Between the trimmed V and J ends, which lost 3 bases and 2 bases, there was a span of 7 bases. The CDR3 sequence is 13 residues long. The CDR3 DNA is TGTGCCAGCAGTTTGTGGGGCAACACTGAAGCTTTCTTT. This encodes CASSLWGNTEAFF.

This clone appeared many times. V and J are TRBV25-1 and TRBJ1-4; TRBD1 aligns across 9 bases. Per the germline V gene, CDR1 is MGHDK and CDR2 is SYGVNS. CDR3 length: 14 amino acids. The V and J ends lost 6 bases and 8 bases, in that order; junction bases with no gene match: 7. Written as DNA, the CDR3 is TGTGCCAGCAGCGTACAGGGGGCAGGAGAAAAACTGTTTTTT. Its protein is CASSVQGAGEKLFF. Full variable domain (remainder filled in from reference TRBV25-1 and TRBJ1-4): EADIYQTPRYLVIGTGKKITLECSQTMGHDKMYWYQQDPGMELHLIHYSYGVNSTEKGDLSSESTVSRIRTEHFPLTLESARPSHTSQYLCASSVQGAGEKLFFGSGTQLSVL.

The V and J genes are TRBV25-1 and TRBJ1-5; no reliable D call. The CDR3 runs 13 residues. Trimming removed 3 bases from V and 9 bases from J, with 12 bases in between. Germline V lookup: CDR1 MGHDK, CDR2 SYGVNS. CDR3 bases: TGTGCCAGCAGTGACCTGGGAAAAGGGCCCCAGCATTTT. Translating gives CASSDLGKGPQHF.

The rearrangement links TRBV19 to TRBJ2-3, with D perhaps TRBD1 or TRBD2 (5 bases each). V gave up 7 bases and J gave up 0 bases, with 11 bases separating them. The length of the CDR3 is 14 residues. Germline V gene data show CDR1 as LNHDA and CDR2 as SQIVND (reference sequence). Written as DNA, the CDR3 is TGTGCCAGTAACCGGGACCGAAGCACAGATACGCAGTATTTT. It yields the protein CASNRDRSTDTQYF.

This clone was seen more than once but under ten times. The chain couples TRBV13 to TRBJ2-5, with TRBD2 identical over 10 bases. The germline V gene encodes CDR1 PRHDT and CDR2 FYEKMQ (reference sequence). The CDR3 runs 18 residues. V lost 5 bases to trimming and J lost 5 bases; unmatched junction nucleotides: 17. The CDR3: CASSPSLRLAGVGETQYF. Here the CDR3 DNA reads TGTGCCAGCAGCCCCAGCCTCCGTCTAGCGGGAGTCGGGGAGACCCAGTACTTC.

This sequence joins TRBV5-1 and TRBJ2-3, with 7 bases fitting TRBD1. This CDR3 region has 13 residues. Per the germline V gene, CDR1 is SGHRS and CDR2 is YFSETQ. The J segment lost 3 bases and the V segment lost 5 bases, leaving 3 bases of the junction unmatched. Here the CDR3 DNA reads TGCGCCAGCAGTGGGACAGCTACAGATACGCAGTATTTT. This encodes CASSGTATDTQYF.

The gene calls are TRBV5-4 and TRBJ2-7; 8 nucleotides agree with TRBD1. The CDR3 is 14 amino acids. Trimming removed 4 bases from V and 3 bases from J; junction bases left unmatched: 6. Germline V gene sequence: CDR1 SGHNT, CDR2 YYREEE (reference sequence). The CDR3 region has the DNA TGTGCCAGCAGCCAGACAGGGGCACTCTACGAGCAGTACTTC. Translated: CASSQTGALYEQYF.

This clone was counted only a few times. The chain employs TRBV27 and TRBJ1-1, with 7 bases fitting TRBD1. V shed 5 bases, J shed 0 bases, and the junction held 3 bases outside the gene matches. CDR3 length equals 14 residues. CDR1 is MNHEY, CDR2 SMNVEV, per germline (reference sequence). The CDR3 loop is CASSHRGLNTEAFF. The CDR3 DNA is TGTGCCAGCAGTCACAGGGGATTGAACACTGAAGCTTTCTTT.

This clone was detected only once. The DNA for the CDR3 is TGTGCCAGCAGCGTAGCTAGGGGCAAAGGTCAAGAGACCCAGTACTTC. Its protein is CASSVARGKGQETQYF. The rearrangement joins TRBV9 to TRBJ2-5; TRBD1 might be the D (5 bases). V shed 0 bases and J shed 2 bases, with 14 bases lying between them. Per the germline V gene, CDR1 is SGDLS and CDR2 is YYNGEE. The CDR3 is 16 residues long. Full variable domain (remainder filled in from reference TRBV9 and TRBJ2-5): DSGVTQTPKHLITATGQRVTLRCSPRSGDLSVYWYQQSLDQGLQFLIQYYNGEERAKGNILERFSAQQFPDLHSELNLSSLELGDSALYFCASSVARGKGQETQYFGPGTRLLVL.

The V call is TRBV7-2, the J call TRBJ1-1, with a weak D call TRBD1 (6 bases). CDR1 is SGHTA and CDR2 is FQGNSA in the germline V gene. The V end lost 5 bases, the J end lost 1 base, and 17 bases lay between the germline ends. The CDR3 is 16 amino acids. CDR3 in amino acids: CASSPPRGQRNTEAFF. In nucleotides, the CDR3 is TGTGCCAGCAGCCCACCTCGCGGACAGAGGAACACTGAAGCTTTCTTT.

The genes are TRBV5-6 and TRBJ1-4, with D uncertain. This CDR3 spans 14 amino acids. Trimming left V 3 bases short and J 0 bases short, with 6 bases between. The germline V gene encodes CDR1 SGHDT and CDR2 YYEEEE. The CDR3 region has the DNA TGTGCCAGCAGCTCCGATGCAACTAATGAAAAACTGTTTTTT. It specifies CASSSDATNEKLFF.

For this clone: A read error likely explains this, since a far larger clone differs by one base. The V gene is TRBV6-5, the J gene TRBJ2-7, with D hard to call. Trimming took off 8 bases at V and 2 bases at J, with 7 bases between the two ends. This CDR3 comprises 11 residues. The germline CDR1 and CDR2 sequences are MNHEY and SVGAGI. CDR3: CASGTPYEQYF. The CDR3 DNA sequence: TGTGCCAGCGGTACGCCCTACGAGCAGTACTTC.

This chain joins TRBV5-1 and TRBJ2-5; D may match TRBD1 or TRBD2 (6 bases each). CDR1 and CDR2 from the germline V gene are SGHRS and YFSETQ. V gave up 7 bases and J gave up 1 base, with 14 bases separating them. This CDR3 is 14 amino acids long. The chain's CDR3 is CASGAGGGQETQYF. The CDR3 bases are TGCGCCAGCGGGGCCGGGGGCGGCCAAGAGACCCAGTACTTC.

This clone has a handful of counts. This same CDR3 is encoded by further DNA sequences in the sample. The chain recombines TRBV30 with TRBJ1-5; D is unresolved. V was pared by 0 bases and J by 3 bases, with 6 bases between. The CDR3 is 13 amino acids. The germline V gene has CDR1 GTSNPN and CDR2 SVGIG (reference sequence). CDR3 coding DNA: TGTGCCTGGAGTGTACGTCCCAATCAGCCCCAGCATTTT. Its protein is CAWSVRPNQPQHF.

This clone was observed once. V gene TRBV18 combines with J gene TRBJ1-2; D remains unclear. The germline gives CDR1 KGHSH, CDR2 LQKENI. This CDR3 region has 14 residues. The V and J ends lost 2 bases and 4 bases respectively, with 11 bases between them. CDR3 nucleotides: TGTGCCAGCTCACCAATGCCAGGCCCCTATGGCTACACCTTC. Its translation: CASSPMPGPYGYTF. The variable domain in full, completed from reference TRBV18 and TRBJ1-2, reads NAGVMQNPRHLVRRRGQEARLRCSPMKGHSHVYWYRQLPEEGLKFMVYLQKENIIDESGMPKERFSAEFPKEGPSILRIQQVVRGDSAAYFCASSPMPGPYGYTFGSGTRLTVV.

This chain uses TRBV20-1 with TRBJ2-3; TRBD1 is a possible D gene (6 bases). The CDR3 length is 11 residues. V was clipped by 6 bases and J by 4 bases, with 8 bases between them. Germline V gene lookup returns CDR1 DFQATT and CDR2 SNEGSKA (reference sequence). The CDR3 is CSAQGPDTQYF. The CDR3 DNA is TGCAGTGCGCAGGGGCCAGATACGCAGTATTTT.

This clone was detected ten times or more. The chain uses TRBV5-6 and TRBJ1-1; D call uncertain. In germline, CDR1 is SGHDT, CDR2 YYEEEE. This CDR3 has 12 residues. The V end was cut by 2 bases, the J end by 5 bases, with 7 bases between. The CDR3 loop is CASSFGLTEAFF. CDR3 in DNA: TGTGCCAGCAGCTTTGGTTTGACTGAAGCTTTCTTT.

This clone was detected a few times. The chain employs TRBV29-1 and TRBJ1-1, with TRBD1 identical over 7 bases. The CDR3 runs 13 residues. Per the germline V gene, CDR1 is SQVTM and CDR2 is ANQGSEA. Trimming took 3 bases from V and 6 from J; bases not matched to a gene: 7. The CDR3 reads CSVDGRGYPEAFF. The CDR3 DNA follows: TGCAGCGTTGATGGCAGGGGGTACCCTGAAGCTTTCTTT.